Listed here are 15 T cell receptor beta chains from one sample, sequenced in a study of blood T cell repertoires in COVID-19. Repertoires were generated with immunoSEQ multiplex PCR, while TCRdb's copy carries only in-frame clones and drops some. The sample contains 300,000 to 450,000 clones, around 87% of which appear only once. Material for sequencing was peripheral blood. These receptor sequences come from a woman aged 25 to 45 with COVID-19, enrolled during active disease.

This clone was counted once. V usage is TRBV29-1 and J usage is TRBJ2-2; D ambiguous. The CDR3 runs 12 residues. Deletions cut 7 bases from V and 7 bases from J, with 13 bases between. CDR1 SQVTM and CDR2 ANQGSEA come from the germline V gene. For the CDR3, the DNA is TGCAGCGCAAGCCAGGCTGACGGGGAGCTGTTTTTT. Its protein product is CSASQADGELFF.

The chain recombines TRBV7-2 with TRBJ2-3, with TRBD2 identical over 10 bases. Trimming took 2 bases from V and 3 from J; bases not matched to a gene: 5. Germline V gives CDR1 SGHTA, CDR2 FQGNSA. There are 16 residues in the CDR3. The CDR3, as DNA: TGTGCCAGCAGCTTATACTCTAGCGGGAGTACAGATACGCAGTATTTT. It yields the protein CASSLYSSGSTDTQYF.

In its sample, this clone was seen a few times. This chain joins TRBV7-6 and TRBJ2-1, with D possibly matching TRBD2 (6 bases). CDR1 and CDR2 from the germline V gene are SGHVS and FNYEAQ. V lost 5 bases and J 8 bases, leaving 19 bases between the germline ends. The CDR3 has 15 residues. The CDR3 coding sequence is TGTGCCAGCAGCCTCAAGCGGGTTCCGAACCATGAGCAGTTCTTC. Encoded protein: CASSLKRVPNHEQFF. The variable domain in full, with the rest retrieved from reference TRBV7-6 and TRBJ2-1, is GAGVSQSPRYKVTKRGQDVALRCDPISGHVSLYWYRQALGQGPEFLTYFNYEAQQDKSGLPNDRFSAERPEGSISTLTIQRTEQRDSAMYRCASSLKRVPNHEQFFGPGTRLTVL.

The CDR3 DNA sequence: TGTGCCAGCAGTTTTAATATAGCCATATTGAACACTGAAGCTTTCTTT. Protein sequence: CASSFNIAILNTEAFF. The chain combines TRBV28 with TRBJ1-1, with D uncertain. The CDR3 spans 16 residues. Germline V gene sequence: CDR1 MDHEN, CDR2 SYDVKM. V was cut by 3 bases and J by 0 bases, with 14 bases left in between.

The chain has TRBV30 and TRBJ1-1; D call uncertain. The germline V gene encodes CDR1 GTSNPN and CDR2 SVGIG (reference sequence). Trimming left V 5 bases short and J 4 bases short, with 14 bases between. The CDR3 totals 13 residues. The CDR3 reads CAWRRVGSTEAFF. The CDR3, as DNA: TGTGCCTGGCGGCGGGTGGGCTCCACTGAAGCTTTCTTT.

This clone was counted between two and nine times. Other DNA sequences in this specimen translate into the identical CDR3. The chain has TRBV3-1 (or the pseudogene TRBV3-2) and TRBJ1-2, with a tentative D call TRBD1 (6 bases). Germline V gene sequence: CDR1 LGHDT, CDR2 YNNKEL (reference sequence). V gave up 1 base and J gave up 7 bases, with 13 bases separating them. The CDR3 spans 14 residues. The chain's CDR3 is CASSQVQGGGGYTF. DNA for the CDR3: TGTGCCAGCAGCCAAGTACAGGGTGGGGGTGGCTACACCTTC.

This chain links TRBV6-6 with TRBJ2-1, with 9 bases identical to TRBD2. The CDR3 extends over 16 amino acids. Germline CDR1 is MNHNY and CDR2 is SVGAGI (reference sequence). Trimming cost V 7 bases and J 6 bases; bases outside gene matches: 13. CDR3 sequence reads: CASTPGAGGPSNEQFF. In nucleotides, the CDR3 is TGTGCCAGCACCCCGGGGGCGGGAGGGCCTAGCAATGAGCAGTTCTTC.

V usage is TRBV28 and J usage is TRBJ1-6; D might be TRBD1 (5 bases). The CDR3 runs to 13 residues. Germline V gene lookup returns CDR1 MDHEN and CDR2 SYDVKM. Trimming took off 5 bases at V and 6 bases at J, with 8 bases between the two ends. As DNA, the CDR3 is TGTGCCAGCAGTCTGACAGCTAATTCACCCCTCCACTTT. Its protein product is CASSLTANSPLHF.

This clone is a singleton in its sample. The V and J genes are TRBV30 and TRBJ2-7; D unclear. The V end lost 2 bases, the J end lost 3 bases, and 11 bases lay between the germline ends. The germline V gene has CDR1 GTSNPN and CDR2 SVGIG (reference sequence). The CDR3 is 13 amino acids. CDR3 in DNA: TGTGCCTGGAGTCGAGCACGGGTCTACGAGCAGTACTTC. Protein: CAWSRARVYEQYF. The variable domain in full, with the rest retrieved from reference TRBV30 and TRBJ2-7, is SQTIHQWPATLVQPVGSPLSLECTVEGTSNPNLYWYRQAAGRGLQLLFYSVGIGQISSEVPQNLSASRPQDRQFILSSKKLLLSDSGFYLCAWSRARVYEQYFGPGTRLTVT.

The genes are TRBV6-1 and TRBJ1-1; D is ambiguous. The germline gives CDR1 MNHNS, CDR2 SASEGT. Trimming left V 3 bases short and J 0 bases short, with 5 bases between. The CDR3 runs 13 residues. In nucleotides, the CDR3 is TGTGCCAGCAGTGACAGTTTGAACACTGAAGCTTTCTTT. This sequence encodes CASSDSLNTEAFF.

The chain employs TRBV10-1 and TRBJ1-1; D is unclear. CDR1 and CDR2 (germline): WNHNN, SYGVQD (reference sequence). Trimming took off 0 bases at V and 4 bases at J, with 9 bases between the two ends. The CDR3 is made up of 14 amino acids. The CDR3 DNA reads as TGCGCCAGCAGTGAGTCGACTCGGGGCACTGAAGCTTTCTTT. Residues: CASSESTRGTEAFF.

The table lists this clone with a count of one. The CDR3 spells CASSLAPRGVTYQETQYF. The CDR3 bases are TGTGCCAGCAGCTTAGCTCCCAGGGGGGTTACGTACCAAGAGACCCAGTACTTC. The chain recombines TRBV7-9 with TRBJ2-5, with D tentatively TRBD1 (7 bases). There are 18 residues in the CDR3. Trimming stripped 0 bases from V and 0 bases from J, with 17 bases between. CDR1 and CDR2 from the germline V gene are SEHNR and FQNEAQ (reference sequence).

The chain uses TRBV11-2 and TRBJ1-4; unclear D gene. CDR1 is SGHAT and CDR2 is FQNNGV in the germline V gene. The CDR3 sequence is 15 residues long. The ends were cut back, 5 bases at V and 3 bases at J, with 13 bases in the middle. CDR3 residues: CASSVDGDSNEKLFF. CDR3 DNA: TGTGCCAGCAGCGTCGACGGTGACTCTAATGAAAAACTGTTTTTT.

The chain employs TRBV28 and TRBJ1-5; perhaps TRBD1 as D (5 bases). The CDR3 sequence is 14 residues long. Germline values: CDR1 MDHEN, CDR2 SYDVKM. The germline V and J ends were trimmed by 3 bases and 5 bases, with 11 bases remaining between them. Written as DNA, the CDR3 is TGTGCCAGCAGTTTGAACAGGCCACATCAGCCCCAGCATTTT. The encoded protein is CASSLNRPHQPQHF. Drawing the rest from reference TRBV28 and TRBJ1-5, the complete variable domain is DVKVTQSSRYLVKRTGEKVFLECVQDMDHENMFWYRQDPGLGLRLIYFSYDVKMKEKGDIPEGYSVSREKKERFSLILESASTNQTSMYLCASSLNRPHQPQHFGDGTRLSIL.

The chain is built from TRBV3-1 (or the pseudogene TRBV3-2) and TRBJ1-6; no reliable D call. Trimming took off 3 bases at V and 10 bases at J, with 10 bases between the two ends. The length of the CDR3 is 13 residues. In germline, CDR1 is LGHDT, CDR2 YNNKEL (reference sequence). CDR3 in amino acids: CASSQGLESPLHF. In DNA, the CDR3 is TGTGCCAGCAGCCAGGGTCTGGAGTCACCCCTCCACTTT.